This T cell receptor (beta chain) was retrieved from a study of patients and donors after allogeneic stem cell transplantation. Each CDR3 protein gets one entry after TCRdb re-called the RT-PCR reads with MiXCR. The profile shows about 960,000 distinct CDR3 sequences, roughly 18% of them singletons. The CDR3 is 15 amino acids. The germline gives CDR1 KGHDR, CDR2 SFDVKD. Trimming cost V 4 bases and J 6 bases, with 15 bases left between them. The chain uses TRBV24-1 and TRBJ1-5; D perhaps matches TRBD1 (5 bases). Sequencing used blood, either unsorted or a sorted T cell fraction (not recorded which). This clonotype was sampled from a human donor who was either an allogeneic HSCT recipient or a stem cell or donor lymphocyte infusion donor (not recorded which). It is not recorded whose cells these are; they may come from a transplant donor. CDR3 protein: CATSETGTHGQPQHF. The CDR3 DNA follows: TGTGCCACCAGTGAAACCGGGACTCACGGTCAGCCCCAGCATTTT.